This T cell receptor (beta chain) was captured in a study of blood T cell repertoires in COVID-19. The authors' processing: How many nucleated cells were present was estimated from reference gene primer amplification. Produced via immunoSEQ multiplex PCR; TCRdb's table is partial and in-frame only. Clone size and the V and J calls come from that table; the DNA yielded D and trimming. Here the sample spans roughly 150,000 clones, 85% being singletons. Patients from Seattle were sampled longitudinally, starting during active infection. The ends lost 3 bases at V and 5 bases at J; junction bases unmatched: 9. This CDR3 comprises 15 residues. The germline CDR1 and CDR2 sequences are SGHTS and YDEGEE.

Sequencing input: peripheral blood. The receptor was derived from a woman older than 75 with COVID-19, enrolled during active disease. This rearrangement joins TRBV5-8 to TRBJ1-2, with 8 bases matching TRBD1. The CDR3 loop is CASSSAGGATYGYTF. The CDR3 DNA reads as TGTGCCAGCAGCTCTGCAGGGGGCGCGACTTATGGCTACACCTTC.